One and the same sample provided the 11 T cell receptor beta chains below, sequenced in a study of shared clonotypes between healthy human individuals. Profiling relied on immunoSEQ multiplex PCR, and the TCRdb table lists in-frame clones only, not all of them. In the table there are fewer than 500,000 clones, over 75% of which are singletons. The sample comprised PBMCs. Receptors were obtained from a woman aged 40 to 55 in good health. Some clones in this sample may be carry-over from other donors' samples.

The V and J genes are TRBV6-5 and TRBJ2-7; D perhaps matches TRBD1 (6 bases). V dropped 5 bases and J dropped 6 bases, with 14 bases sitting between them. The length of the CDR3 is 13 residues. Per the germline V gene, CDR1 is MNHEY and CDR2 is SVGAGI. The CDR3 coding sequence is TGTGCCAGCAGTGAAACAGGGAAAAGCGAGCAGTACTTC. It translates to CASSETGKSEQYF.

V gene TRBV19 combines with J gene TRBJ2-1; 7 bases map to TRBD2. Germline loops: CDR1 LNHDA, CDR2 SQIVND (reference sequence). V lost 3 bases to trimming and J lost 12 bases; unmatched junction nucleotides: 5. The CDR3 is 12 residues long. CDR3 DNA: TGTGCCAGTAGTATGGTGACTAGCAGGCAGTTCTTC. This sequence encodes CASSMVTSRQFF.

The chain combines TRBV6-6 with TRBJ2-7; weak D call: TRBD2 (6 bases). V was clipped by 5 bases and J by 2 bases, with 16 bases between them. Germline V lookup: CDR1 MNHNY, CDR2 SVGAGI (reference sequence). The CDR3 totals 15 residues. In DNA form, the CDR3 reads TGTGCCAGCAGTCCCCGACTAGATCCGCCCTACGAGCAGTACTTC. Protein sequence: CASSPRLDPPYEQYF.

This clone came up once. DNA of the CDR3: TGTGCCAGCAGTTATCCAGGCAAGAACGAGCAGTACTTC. It specifies CASSYPGKNEQYF. The chain joins TRBV6-6 to TRBJ2-7; D remains ambiguous. From germline, CDR1 is MNHNY and CDR2 SVGAGI (reference sequence). The CDR3 sequence is 13 residues long. Between the trimmed V and J ends, which lost 3 bases and 5 bases, there was a span of 11 bases.

Details on this clone: Given the absence of the conserved phenylalanine or tryptophan at the CDR3 end, a read error is likely. This sequence joins TRBV6-1 and TRBJ2-4, with unresolved D. The V gene lost 3 bases and the J gene lost 8 bases, with 5 bases spanning the gap. The CDR3 spans 11 residues. Germline CDR1 is MNHNS and CDR2 is SASEGT. For the CDR3, the DNA is TGTGCCAGCAGTGAGTTGGACATTCAGTACCTC. Protein sequence: CASSELDIQYL.

V gene TRBV6-6 combines with J gene TRBJ1-3; D unclear. CDR1 MNHNY and CDR2 SVGAGI come from the germline V gene (reference sequence). Trimming pared 5 bases from V and 3 bases from J, leaving 8 bases between. The CDR3 length is 13 residues. The DNA for the CDR3 is TGTGCCAGCAGTAGTCCGTATGGAAACACCATATATTTT. Translated, it gives CASSSPYGNTIYF.

V and J are TRBV7-8 and TRBJ2-7; D possibly corresponds to TRBD2 (6 bases). Trimming stripped 5 bases from V and 7 bases from J, with 18 bases between. The CDR3 extends over 14 amino acids. Germline assignment: CDR1 SGHVS and CDR2 FQNEAQ. The CDR3 region has the DNA TGTGCCAGCAGCCCCCGGACACGTGGGGGGGAGCAGTACTTC. Its translation: CASSPRTRGGEQYF.

Remarks on this clone: This specimen includes other DNA sequences encoding the same CDR3. The J gene is TRBJ1-1, the V gene TRBV7-2; maybe TRBD1 (5 bases). Trimming removed 3 bases from V and 1 base from J, with 9 bases in between. The V gene's germline CDR1 is SGHTA and CDR2 FQGNSA. The length of the CDR3 is 14 residues. In nucleotides, the CDR3 is TGTGCCAGCAGCTTGCTGGGACCGAACACTGAAGCTTTCTTT. Translated, it gives CASSLLGPNTEAFF.

V gene TRBV28 combines with J gene TRBJ1-5, with a weak D call TRBD1 (6 bases). V shed 4 bases and J shed 11 bases, with 18 bases lying between them. The CDR3 spans 14 residues. The germline V gene has CDR1 MDHEN and CDR2 SYDVKM. This CDR3 is CASSSGGLGSAQHF. The CDR3, as DNA: TGTGCCAGCAGTTCTGGGGGGCTGGGATCGGCCCAGCATTTT.

The genes are TRBV30 and TRBJ2-2; TRBD2 is a possible D gene (6 bases). Germline lookup yields CDR1 GTSNPN and CDR2 SVGIG (reference sequence). Trimming stripped 0 bases from V and 3 bases from J, with 14 bases between. The CDR3 length is 16 residues. CDR3 sequence reads: CAWSVSREWHTGELFF. DNA of the CDR3: TGTGCCTGGAGTGTATCTCGGGAGTGGCACACCGGGGAGCTGTTTTTT.

This rearrangement joins TRBV27 to TRBJ2-6; D gene uncertain. The CDR3 is made up of 15 amino acids. Between the trimmed V and J ends, which lost 5 bases and 0 bases, there was a span of 8 bases. The germline gives CDR1 MNHEY, CDR2 SMNVEV (reference sequence). The CDR3 sequence: CASSPDGSGANVLTF. Here the CDR3 DNA reads TGTGCCAGCAGTCCGGACGGCTCTGGGGCCAACGTCCTGACTTTC.